This passage covers 19 T cell receptor beta chains from one sample sequenced in a study of coeliac disease. Profiling relied on immunoSEQ multiplex PCR, and the TCRdb table lists in-frame clones only, not all of them. The repertoire consists of 3,500 or so clones, with approximately 69% occurring once and the leading ten covering 8.5%. Sequencing input: intraepithelial lymphocytes from the gut. The receptors here all came from a man aged 25 to 40 with celiac disease.

The rearrangement uses TRBV7-7 and TRBJ2-7, with TRBD2 as a possible D gene (6 bases). The ends were cut back, 7 bases at V and 2 bases at J, with 15 bases in the middle. CDR1 is SSHAT, CDR2 FNYEAQ, per germline (reference sequence). The CDR3 runs 14 residues. The CDR3 DNA sequence: TGTGCCAGCAACCGGGACTCACATACCTACGAGCAGTACTTC. The encoded protein is CASNRDSHTYEQYF. Supplemented by reference TRBV7-7 and TRBJ2-7, the full variable domain reads GAGVSQSPRYKVTKRGQDVTLRCDPISSHATLYWYQQALGQGPEFLTYFNYEAQPDKSGLPSDRFSAERPEGSISTLTIQRTEQRDSAMYRCASNRDSHTYEQYFGPGTRLTVT.

The chain joins TRBV6-5 to TRBJ2-7; D remains unclear. Germline loops: CDR1 MNHEY, CDR2 SVGAGI. Trimming took off 2 bases at V and 4 bases at J, with 9 bases between the two ends. This CDR3 is 13 amino acids long. CDR3 region: CASSYTAAYEQYF. The CDR3, as DNA: TGTGCCAGCAGTTACACGGCGGCATACGAGCAGTACTTC.

The chain has TRBV6-4 and TRBJ1-5; D may be TRBD1 (5 bases). CDR1 is MRHNA, CDR2 SNTAGT, per germline. The CDR3 length is 13 residues. The V gene lost 3 bases and the J gene lost 4 bases, with 7 bases spanning the gap. The CDR3 protein is CASSESGNQPQHF. CDR3 sequence (DNA): TGTGCCAGCAGTGAATCAGGGAATCAGCCCCAGCATTTT.

CDR3 loop: CASSLGRTSGLSTDTQYF. DNA of the CDR3: TGTGCCAGCAGTTTAGGGAGGACTAGCGGGCTGAGCACAGATACGCAGTATTTT. This chain connects TRBV27 to TRBJ2-3; 11 nucleotides match TRBD2. With V trimmed by 2 bases and J by 0 bases, 7 bases remained unmatched. In germline, CDR1 is MNHEY, CDR2 SMNVEV (reference sequence). There are 18 residues in the CDR3.

The chain links TRBV6-4 to TRBJ2-1; 7 bases agree with TRBD2. This CDR3 contains 15 residues. Trimming at V came to 0 bases and at J to 1 base, leaving 0 bases not matched to a gene. The V gene's germline CDR1 is MRHNA and CDR2 SNTAGT. The CDR3 sequence: CASSDSAGSYNEQFF. DNA of the CDR3: TGTGCCAGCAGTGACTCAGCGGGATCCTACAATGAGCAGTTCTTC.

This chain joins TRBV28 and TRBJ1-5, with 8 bases fitting TRBD1. The germline V gene encodes CDR1 MDHEN and CDR2 SYDVKM. The CDR3 consists of 15 residues. J was trimmed by 3 bases and V by 5 bases; bases with no gene match: 6. CDR3 protein: CASSPADRDNQPQHF. The DNA for the CDR3 is TGTGCCAGCAGTCCCGCGGACAGGGACAATCAGCCCCAGCATTTT.

The chain joins TRBV5-1 to TRBJ1-6; 8 positions agree with TRBD1. Germline CDR1 reads SGHRS; CDR2 reads YFSETQ. The CDR3 runs to 14 residues. V lost 3 bases, J lost 5 bases, and 1 base stayed unmatched. CDR3 region: CASSSTGDNSPLHF. The DNA for the CDR3 is TGCGCCAGCAGCTCGACAGGGGATAATTCACCCCTCCACTTT.

V usage is TRBV10-3 and J usage is TRBJ1-1, with unresolved D. CDR3 size: 16 residues. Germline V gene data show CDR1 as ENHRY and CDR2 as SYGVKD. With 1 base removed from V and 0 bases from J, the gap between germline ends came to 12 bases. The CDR3 region is CAISEYSFSMNTEAFF. The CDR3 coding sequence is TGTGCCATCAGTGAGTACAGTTTCTCCATGAACACTGAAGCTTTCTTT.

This clone came up once. V is TRBV28 and J is TRBJ2-2; the match to TRBD1 covers 9 bases. The germline V gene has CDR1 MDHEN and CDR2 SYDVKM. The CDR3 loop spans 17 amino acids. Losses at the gene ends were 3 bases for V and 9 bases for J; bases not matched to a gene: 14. CDR3 in amino acids: CASSLLTGTGPTRELFF. The CDR3 DNA reads as TGTGCCAGCAGTTTGCTGACCGGGACAGGGCCGACTAGGGAGCTGTTTTTT.

The J gene is TRBJ2-7, the V gene TRBV7-6, with D tentatively TRBD1 (5 bases). This CDR3 has 14 residues. V lost 1 base, J lost 2 bases, and 9 bases lay in between. From germline, CDR1 is SGHVS and CDR2 FNYEAQ. The CDR3 protein is CASSLGGAPYEQYF. The CDR3, as DNA: TGTGCCAGCAGCTTAGGGGGCGCGCCCTACGAGCAGTACTTC.

This clone has a handful of counts. This chain connects TRBV2 to TRBJ1-1; D is uncertain. The CDR3 length is 16 residues. The germline gives CDR1 SNHLY, CDR2 FYNNEI. The V end was cut by 4 bases, the J end by 3 bases, with 18 bases between. CDR3: CASSGPLFTEDTEAFF. CDR3 bases: TGTGCCAGCAGTGGGCCTCTCTTCACTGAGGACACTGAAGCTTTCTTT.

This chain links TRBV9 with TRBJ1-2, with unresolved D. The CDR3 has 16 residues. The V and J ends lost 0 bases and 6 bases respectively, with 18 bases between them. Germline V gene sequence: CDR1 SGDLS, CDR2 YYNGEE. The CDR3 loop reads CASSVDSYEGWNGYTF. CDR3 DNA sequence: TGTGCCAGCAGCGTAGATTCATATGAGGGCTGGAATGGCTACACCTTC.

The chain uses TRBV28 and TRBJ1-1; perhaps TRBD1 as D (5 bases). The CDR3 length is 12 residues. V was clipped by 3 bases and J by 5 bases, with 7 bases between them. Per the germline V gene, CDR1 is MDHEN and CDR2 is SYDVKM. The CDR3 DNA is TGTGCCAGCAGTTTCAGGGAAACTGAAGCTTTCTTT. This gives the protein CASSFRETEAFF.

V is TRBV19 and J is TRBJ2-3; D is unresolved. The ends were cut back, 6 bases at V and 0 bases at J, with 13 bases in the middle. The CDR3 is 15 residues long. The germline V gene encodes CDR1 LNHDA and CDR2 SQIVND (reference sequence). The CDR3 sequence: CASSPSPISTDTQYF. CDR3 bases: TGTGCCAGTAGCCCGAGCCCCATAAGCACAGATACGCAGTATTTT.

The chain links TRBV11-2 to TRBJ2-7; TRBD1 aligns across 9 bases. V was pared by 4 bases and J by 3 bases, with 7 bases of the junction left unmatched. Germline loops: CDR1 SGHAT, CDR2 FQNNGV. This CDR3 region has 15 residues. CDR3 sequence (DNA): TGTGCCAGCAGCTCGGGACAGGGAATTTTCTACGAGCAGTACTTC. Translated: CASSSGQGIFYEQYF.

This clone was picked up one time. The CDR3 region has the DNA TGTGCCAGCAGTGACCGGGACTTGAACAATGAGCAGTTCTTC. This gives the protein CASSDRDLNNEQFF. The chain recombines TRBV9 with TRBJ2-1, with a tentative D call TRBD2 (6 bases). Germline V gives CDR1 SGDLS, CDR2 YYNGEE. The CDR3 runs 14 residues. Trimming shortened V by 5 bases and J by 5 bases, and 14 bases separated the two germline ends.

The V gene is TRBV5-4, the J gene TRBJ2-1; possible D gene TRBD2, 6 bases. This CDR3 has 14 residues. The ends were cut back, 3 bases at V and 4 bases at J, with 11 bases in the middle. In germline, CDR1 is SGHNT, CDR2 YYREEE (reference sequence). The CDR3, as DNA: TGTGCCAGCAGCTCGCCGGGAGCGTACAATGAGCAGTTCTTC. As protein: CASSSPGAYNEQFF.

Points on this clone: The identical CDR3 is also encoded by other nucleotide sequences in the sample. The chain uses TRBV5-6 and TRBJ1-6; D uncertain. Per the germline V gene, CDR1 is SGHDT and CDR2 is YYEEEE. Deletions cut 4 bases from V and 0 bases from J, with 11 bases between. CDR3 length: 16 amino acids. The DNA for the CDR3 is TGTGCCAGCAGCACATCCCGGGACTCCTATAATTCACCCCTCCACTTT. This gives the protein CASSTSRDSYNSPLHF.

This clone was observed once. The rearrangement links TRBV11-1 to TRBJ2-3; TRBD1 agrees at 8 bases. V dropped 1 base and J dropped 0; count of bases not matched to a gene: 3. Germline CDR1 and CDR2: SGHAT and FQDESV (reference sequence). This CDR3 contains 16 residues. This CDR3 reads CASSLGQGASTDTQYF. The CDR3 nucleotides are TGTGCCAGCAGCTTAGGGCAGGGGGCTAGCACAGATACGCAGTATTTT.